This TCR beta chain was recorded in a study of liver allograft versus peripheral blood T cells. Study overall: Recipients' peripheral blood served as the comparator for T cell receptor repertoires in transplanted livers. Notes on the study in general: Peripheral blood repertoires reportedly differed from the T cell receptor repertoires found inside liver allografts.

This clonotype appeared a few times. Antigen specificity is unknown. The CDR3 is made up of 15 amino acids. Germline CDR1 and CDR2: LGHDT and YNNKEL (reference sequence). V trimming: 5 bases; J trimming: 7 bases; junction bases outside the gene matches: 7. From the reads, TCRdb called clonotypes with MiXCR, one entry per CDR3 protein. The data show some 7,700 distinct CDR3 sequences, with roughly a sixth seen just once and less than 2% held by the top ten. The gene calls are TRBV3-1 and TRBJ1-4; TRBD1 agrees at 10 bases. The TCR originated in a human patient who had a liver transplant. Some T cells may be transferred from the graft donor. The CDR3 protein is CASSTTGTGAEKLFF. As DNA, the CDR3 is TGTGCCAGCAGCACTACCGGGACAGGGGCTGAAAAACTGTTTTTT.